This entry lists 16 T cell receptor beta chains sequenced from one sample in a study of T cells in Graves' hyperthyroidism and ophthalmopathy. Using RNA transcripts as the source, TCR beta CDR3 regions were amplified. HTBI primers were used for first-round RT-PCR of the TCR CDR3. TCRdb re-called the multiplex PCR reads with MiXCR, one entry per CDR3 protein. Of 300,000 to 350,000 distinct CDR3 sequences in the sample, roughly 23% were seen once. The specimen was blood. These receptors originate from a woman aged 45-59 years with Graves' hyperthyroidism.

The sample holds many counts of this clonotype. The chain joins TRBV20-1 to TRBJ2-7, with TRBD2 matching over 10 bases. The CDR3 has 13 amino acids. CDR1 is DFQATT and CDR2 is SNEGSKA in the germline V gene (reference sequence). V trimming: 6 bases; J trimming: 5 bases; junction bases outside the gene matches: 7. The CDR3 DNA sequence: TGCAGTGCCCCTAAGAGCGGGAGGGACGAGCAGTACTTC. Translating gives CSAPKSGRDEQYF.

The sample holds many counts of this clonotype. The rearrangement joins TRBV28 to TRBJ1-4; D unresolved. Trimming took 7 bases from V and 4 from J, leaving 10 bases between them. CDR3 size: 13 residues. CDR1 is MDHEN and CDR2 is SYDVKM in the germline V gene. As DNA, the CDR3 is TGTGCCAGCACCCGACGGCTTAATGAAAAACTGTTTTTT. As protein: CASTRRLNEKLFF. Combining the CDR3 with reference TRBV28 and TRBJ1-4 gives the whole variable domain DVKVTQSSRYLVKRTGEKVFLECVQDMDHENMFWYRQDPGLGLRLIYFSYDVKMKEKGDIPEGYSVSREKKERFSLILESASTNQTSMYLCASTRRLNEKLFFGSGTQLSVL.

The J gene is TRBJ2-1, the V gene TRBV27; 10 bases are shared with TRBD2. CDR3 size: 15 residues. Looked up from germline, CDR1 is MNHEY and CDR2 is SMNVEV (reference sequence). V trimming: 5 bases; J trimming: 8 bases; junction bases outside the gene matches: 9. DNA of the CDR3: TGTGCCAGCAGTCGAATAGCGGGGGGTCTGTATGAGCAGTTCTTC. Translated: CASSRIAGGLYEQFF.

The V call is TRBV10-2, the J call TRBJ2-2, with a possible D match to TRBD2 (6 bases). Looked up from germline, CDR1 is WSHSY and CDR2 is SAAADI. Trimming took off 11 bases at V and 3 bases at J, with 10 bases between the two ends. CDR3 length equals 12 residues. The CDR3 bases are TGCGCCGGAGGGGATTACACCGGGGAGCTGTTTTTT. This encodes CAGGDYTGELFF.

This clonotype was observed many times. This rearrangement joins TRBV5-1 to TRBJ2-7; D perhaps matches TRBD1 (5 bases). This CDR3 has 13 residues. Trimming left V 5 bases short and J 6 bases short, with 15 bases between. The V gene's germline CDR1 is SGHRS and CDR2 YFSETQ. The CDR3 reads CASRQRGNGEQYF. The CDR3 DNA is TGCGCCAGCAGACAAAGGGGAAATGGCGAGCAGTACTTC.

This clonotype came up many times. The CDR3 DNA reads as TGTGCCAGCAGTGCGGACCTAACACCCTACGAGCAGTACTTC. The encoded protein is CASSADLTPYEQYF. V is TRBV6-1 and J is TRBJ2-7, with D unresolved. CDR1 MNHNS and CDR2 SASEGT come from the germline V gene. Trimming removed 4 bases at V and 2 bases at J, with 12 bases between. The CDR3 has 14 residues.

V usage is TRBV9 and J usage is TRBJ2-1; D perhaps matches TRBD1 (8 bases). Trimming stripped 2 bases from V and 3 bases from J, with 12 bases between. The CDR3 runs to 15 residues. Per the germline V gene, CDR1 is SGDLS and CDR2 is YYNGEE. Written as DNA, the CDR3 is TGTGCCAGCAGCGTCACAGGGGGGGGCTACAATGAGCAGTTCTTC. Protein: CASSVTGGGYNEQFF.

This clonotype was seen a few times. The chain has TRBV9 and TRBJ2-7; 8 nucleotides agree with TRBD1. Trimming removed 3 bases from V and 2 bases from J; junction bases left unmatched: 7. Germline CDR1 is SGDLS and CDR2 is YYNGEE. The CDR3 consists of 15 residues. As DNA, the CDR3 is TGTGCCAGCAGCGCCGGACAGGGTGGGACCTACGAGCAGTACTTC. The encoded protein is CASSAGQGGTYEQYF.

The chain carries TRBV12-3 or TRBV12-4 and TRBJ2-7, with 14 bases lining up with TRBD2. After removal of 5 bases from V and 6 bases from J, the junction contained 9 bases not matched to a gene. CDR3 length equals 16 residues. CDR3 DNA sequence: TGTGCCAGCAGTCCCCGACTAGCGGGAGGGCAGTTCGAGCAGTACTTC. Translated, it gives CASSPRLAGGQFEQYF.

The chain has TRBV6-6 and TRBJ1-2; D might be TRBD1 (5 bases). Germline CDR1 MNHNY, CDR2 SVGAGI (reference sequence). CDR3 length: 13 residues. Deletions cut 2 bases from V and 3 bases from J, with 7 bases between. CDR3 amino acids: CASSYGADYGYTF. CDR3 bases: TGTGCCAGCAGTTACGGGGCTGACTATGGCTACACCTTC.

The sample holds many counts of this clonotype. This chain links TRBV20-1 with TRBJ1-5; a weak D match, TRBD1 (6 bases). The V gene lost 0 bases and the J gene lost 4 bases, with 10 bases spanning the gap. The CDR3 extends over 14 amino acids. Germline CDR1 is DFQATT and CDR2 is SNEGSKA (reference sequence). CDR3 sequence: CSARDIRGNQPQHF. CDR3 bases: TGCAGTGCTAGAGATATCAGGGGTAATCAGCCCCAGCATTTT.

This clonotype was counted many times. CDR3 nucleotide sequence: TGTGCCAGCAGCGTAGGCGGGGGGGCCGCTGAGACCCAGTACTTC. It codes for CASSVGGGAAETQYF. This chain uses TRBV9 with TRBJ2-5; 9 nucleotides match TRBD2. Per the germline V gene, CDR1 is SGDLS and CDR2 is YYNGEE. The CDR3 totals 15 residues. The junction had 5 bases not matched to a gene; V was cut back by 0 bases and J by 5 bases.

This clonotype showed up many times. This rearrangement joins TRBV7-2 to TRBJ2-1; D is uncertain. CDR3 length equals 14 residues. V lost 1 base and J lost 6, with 10 bases in between. The V gene's germline CDR1 is SGHTA and CDR2 FQGNSA. CDR3 DNA sequence: TGTGCCAGCAGCTTAGAGGGTAGTTTCAATGAGCAGTTCTTC. Its protein is CASSLEGSFNEQFF.

The gene calls are TRBV6-1 and TRBJ1-4; D is undetermined. V lost 6 bases to trimming and J lost 8 bases, with 19 bases between them. Germline V CDR1 and CDR2: MNHNS, SASEGT. CDR3 size: 15 residues. The CDR3 DNA follows: TGTGCCAGCAGAGAGAGGGAGGGAGCGATGGAAAAACTGTTTTTT. Protein product: CASREREGAMEKLFF.

This clonotype was detected only once. This may arise from a read error, as a much more abundant clone is one base away. This chain joins TRBV3-1 and TRBJ2-1; D gene uncertain. This CDR3 has 12 amino acids. The germline CDR1 and CDR2 sequences are LGHDT and YNNKEL (reference sequence). Trimming pared 7 bases from V and 9 bases from J, leaving 13 bases between. This CDR3 is CASIRSRTEQFF. In DNA, the CDR3 is TGTGCCAGCATCCGGTCCCGGACTGAGCAGTTCTTC.

This clonotype has just a few counts. The rearrangement links TRBV28 to TRBJ1-4, with D possibly being TRBD1 (5 bases). Between the trimmed V and J ends, which lost 3 bases and 8 bases, there was a span of 10 bases. Germline V lookup: CDR1 MDHEN, CDR2 SYDVKM. The CDR3 runs to 13 residues. CDR3 coding DNA: TGTGCCAGCAGTTTGGGGGGTTACGAAAAACTGTTTTTT. Encoded protein: CASSLGGYEKLFF.